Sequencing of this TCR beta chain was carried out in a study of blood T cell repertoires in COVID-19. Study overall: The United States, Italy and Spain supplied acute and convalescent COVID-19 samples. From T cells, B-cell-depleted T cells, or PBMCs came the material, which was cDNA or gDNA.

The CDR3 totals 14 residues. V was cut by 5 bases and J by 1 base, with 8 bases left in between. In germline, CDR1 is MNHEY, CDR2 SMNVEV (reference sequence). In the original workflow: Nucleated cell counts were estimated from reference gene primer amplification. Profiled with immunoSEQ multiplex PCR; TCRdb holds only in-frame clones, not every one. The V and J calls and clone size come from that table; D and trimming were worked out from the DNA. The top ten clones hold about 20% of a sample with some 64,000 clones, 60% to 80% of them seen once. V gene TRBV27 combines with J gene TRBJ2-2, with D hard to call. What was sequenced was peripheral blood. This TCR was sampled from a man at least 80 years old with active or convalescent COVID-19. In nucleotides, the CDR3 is TGTGCCAGCAGTCATCGACAGAACACCGGGGAGCTGTTTTTT. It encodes CASSHRQNTGELFF.